Presented here are 12 T cell receptor beta chains from one specimen sequenced in a study of immune heterogeneity within non-small cell lung tumors. The template consisted of bulk tumor genomic DNA, with 600 ng used per sample. Several biopsies per primary tumor were taken during surgery, spaced as far apart as possible. Patients had untreated, newly diagnosed non-small cell lung cancer and underwent curative surgery. In a multiplex PCR, 32 V and 13 J primers amplified TCR beta CDR3. Via MiXCR, TCRdb re-called the multiplex PCR reads, giving one row per CDR3 protein. The sample comprises approximately 6,000 distinct CDR3 sequences, about 20% of which are singletons, and approximately 15% rests with the top ten. The sequencing input was lung tumor tissue. These receptors were collected from a female donor with non-small cell lung cancer.

Only a few counts were recorded for this clonotype. This rearrangement joins TRBV5-1 to TRBJ1-5, with 7 bases matching TRBD1. This CDR3 comprises 15 residues. Per germline, CDR1 SGHRS and CDR2 YFSETQ. V was pared by 4 bases and J by 7 bases, with 11 bases of the junction left unmatched. In DNA form, the CDR3 reads TGCGCCAGCAGCCCGGGACAGAAACCTGGGCAGCCCCAGCATTTT. The encoded protein is CASSPGQKPGQPQHF.

As regards this clonotype: A clone one base away is much larger, so this may be a read error. Here the CDR3 omits its conserved ending phenylalanine or tryptophan, so a read error is the likely source. The rearrangement joins TRBV6-1 to TRBJ2-4; 9 positions agree with TRBD1. V shed 5 bases and J 9 bases; nucleotides not matched to a gene: 5. The CDR3 spans 13 residues. Germline V lookup: CDR1 MNHNS, CDR2 SASEGT. Written as DNA, the CDR3 is TGTGCCAGCAGTATGGACAGGGGAGGCATTCAGTACGTC. This translates into CASSMDRGGIQYV.

Sample share makes this clonotype medium-sized. The chain couples TRBV20-1 to TRBJ2-7; D is unresolved. The CDR3 contains 15 residues. V lost 0 bases to trimming and J lost 0 bases, with 12 bases between them. Looked up from germline, CDR1 is DFQATT and CDR2 is SNEGSKA (reference sequence). The CDR3 is CSARDPGTSSYEQYF. CDR3 nucleotides: TGCAGTGCTAGAGATCCGGGTACGAGCTCCTACGAGCAGTACTTC.

This clonotype is deemed medium-sized. The chain links TRBV28 to TRBJ1-2; D may be TRBD1 (6 bases). V was clipped by 3 bases and J by 3 bases, with 14 bases between them. The germline V gene encodes CDR1 MDHEN and CDR2 SYDVKM. This CDR3 comprises 15 residues. The CDR3 is CASSFGGQPDYGYTF. In DNA, the CDR3 is TGTGCCAGCAGTTTTGGTGGACAGCCCGACTATGGCTACACCTTC.

By sample share, this clonotype is medium-sized. The CDR3, as DNA: TGCGCCAGCAGCCAAGGTTCGGGACGCATGACAGATACGCAGTATTTT. Translated: CASSQGSGRMTDTQYF. V gene TRBV4-1 combines with J gene TRBJ2-3; the D gene could be TRBD1 or TRBD2 (5 bases each). Per germline, CDR1 MGHRA and CDR2 YSYEKL. The CDR3 sequence is 16 residues long. Trimming shortened V by 1 base and J by 3 bases, and 14 bases separated the two germline ends.

This clonotype is medium-sized by share. This chain links TRBV4-2 with TRBJ1-5; TRBD1 matches at 9 bases. V shed 0 bases, J shed 9 bases, and the junction held 9 bases outside the gene matches. This CDR3 is 16 amino acids long. Germline V CDR1 and CDR2: LGHNA, YNFKEQ. The CDR3 loop reads CASSQESGQGGLPQHF. In nucleotides, the CDR3 is TGTGCCAGCAGCCAAGAATCGGGACAGGGAGGTTTGCCCCAGCATTTT.

This rearrangement joins TRBV13 to TRBJ2-1; the D gene is possibly TRBD1 (6 bases). This CDR3 is 15 amino acids long. Trimming shortened V by 6 bases and J by 5 bases, and 17 bases separated the two germline ends. Germline V lookup: CDR1 PRHDT, CDR2 FYEKMQ (reference sequence). CDR3 nucleotide sequence: TGTGCCAGCAGGAGCCGGGACAAGCTTGACAATGAGCAGTTCTTC. The encoded protein is CASRSRDKLDNEQFF. The whole variable domain, filled in from reference TRBV13 and TRBJ2-1, reads AAGVIQSPRHLIKEKRETATLKCYPIPRHDTVYWYQQGPGQDPQFLISFYEKMQSDKGSIPDRFSAQQFSDYHSELNMSSLELGDSALYFCASRSRDKLDNEQFFGPGTRLTVL.

This chain links TRBV4-1 with TRBJ2-2; 10 positions match TRBD2. CDR3 length equals 17 residues. Germline V gene data show CDR1 as MGHRA and CDR2 as YSYEKL. The V segment lost 4 bases and the J segment 3 bases; nucleotides outside the gene matches: 8. The CDR3 DNA sequence: TGCGCCAGCAGCCTAAGGAGCGGGAGGGGGGACACCGGGGAGCTGTTTTTT. It translates to CASSLRSGRGDTGELFF.

Comments on this clonotype: This may arise from a read error, as a much more abundant clone is one base away. Given the absence of the conserved phenylalanine or tryptophan at the CDR3 end, a read error is likely. This chain links TRBV6-2 or TRBV6-3 with TRBJ1-6, with D unresolved. Germline V gene lookup returns CDR1 MNHEY and CDR2 SVGEGT. V was shortened by 0 bases and J by 9 bases, with 9 bases between the two germline ends. The CDR3 has 14 amino acids. CDR3 residues: CASSYSDWSSPLHS. DNA of the CDR3: TGTGCCAGCAGTTACTCTGATTGGAGTTCACCCCTCCACTCT.

This clonotype was seen only a few times. The chain couples TRBV7-9 to TRBJ1-1; D may be TRBD1 (5 bases). This CDR3 comprises 16 residues. CDR1 SEHNR and CDR2 FQNEAQ come from the germline V gene (reference sequence). Between the trimmed V and J ends, which lost 5 bases and 0 bases, there was a span of 16 bases. In DNA, the CDR3 is TGTGCCAGCAGCCCGTCGACAAGGGGACTGAACACTGAAGCTTTCTTT. Translated: CASSPSTRGLNTEAFF. The full variable domain, its missing parts supplied by reference TRBV7-9 and TRBJ1-1, is DTGVSQNPRHKITKRGQNVTFRCDPISEHNRLYWYRQTLGQGPEFLTYFQNEAQLEKSRLLSDRFSAERPKGSFSTLEIQRTEQGDSAMYLCASSPSTRGLNTEAFFGQGTRLTVV.

To note about this clonotype: A much larger clone differs from this one at a single base, so this may be a read error. The CDR3 is CASRFEARSTQYF. The CDR3 coding sequence is TGTGCCAGCAGGTTTGAGGCTAGGAGTACGCAGTATTTT. The chain joins TRBV12-3 or TRBV12-4 to TRBJ2-3, with D unresolved. V was pared by 6 bases and J by 8 bases, with 15 bases between. The CDR3 loop spans 13 amino acids.

By sample fraction, this clonotype is medium-sized. This rearrangement joins TRBV7-2 to TRBJ2-7; perhaps TRBD2 as D (5 bases). Germline V gene data show CDR1 as SGHTA and CDR2 as FQGNSA. The CDR3 has 14 residues. Trimming shortened V by 5 bases and J by 0 bases, and 11 bases separated the two germline ends. The CDR3 reads CASSTEESSYEQYF. CDR3 DNA sequence: TGTGCCAGCAGCACGGAGGAAAGCTCCTACGAGCAGTACTTC.